Listed below are T cell receptor beta chains from one sample, sequenced in a study of Siglec-9 on CD8 T cells in melanoma. Assay: immunoSEQ multiplex PCR; the TCRdb copy retains only in-frame clones and omits some. The sample lists about 30,000 clones, 75% to 85% occurring once. Sequencing was done on a sample of Siglec-9- CD8+ T cells sorted from blood. The receptor set was obtained from a human donor in good health. CDR3s include the opening cysteine and the closing phenylalanine or tryptophan. D genes are given only for firm matches. Size is stated for part of the rows, as once, few or many counts, or as a class when the clone is expanded.

v_call	clone_size	j_call	d_call	cdr3_aa	cdr3_nt
TRBV5-1	NA	TRBJ1-1	NA	CASSPGDGDTEAFF	TGCGCCAGCAGCCCAGGGGATGGTGACACTGAAGCTTTCTTT
TRBV19	NA	TRBJ2-7	TRBD2	CASRTSGGSYEQYF	TGTGCCAGTAGAACTAGCGGGGGGTCCTACGAGCAGTACTTC
TRBV21-1	NA	TRBJ2-5	NA	CASSKGLAGGFLFVQETQYF	TGTGCCAGCAGCAAGGGACTAGCGGGAGGCTTTCTCTTCGTCCAAGAGACCCAGTACTTC
TRBV9	NA	TRBJ2-2	NA	CASSVVNKNTGELFF	TGTGCCAGCAGCGTGGTGAACAAGAACACCGGGGAGCTGTTTTTT
TRBV19	NA	TRBJ1-2	TRBD1	CASSIGTGGGYTF	TGTGCCAGTAGTATCGGGACAGGAGGCGGCTACACCTTC
TRBV6-6	NA	TRBJ2-2	NA	CASSYTPYTGELFF	TGTGCCAGCAGTTACACCCCATACACCGGGGAGCTGTTTTTT
TRBV27	once	TRBJ2-7	TRBD1	CASSLTGEGQGLYEQYF	TGTGCCAGCAGCTTAACCGGGGAAGGACAGGGTTTATACGAGCAGTACTTC
TRBV5-6	NA	TRBJ1-5	NA	CASSLGGRGDSNQPQHF	TGTGCCAGCAGCTTGGGCGGACGGGGGGATAGCAATCAGCCCCAGCATTTT
TRBV18	NA	TRBJ2-5	NA	CASSPGQRIDQETQYF	TGTGCCAGCTCCCCTGGACAGAGGATAGACCAAGAGACCCAGTACTTC
TRBV15	NA	TRBJ2-2	TRBD2	CATSGRGNTGELFF	TGTGCCACCAGCGGGAGGGGTAACACCGGGGAGCTGTTTTTT
TRBV4-1	once	TRBJ2-7	NA	CASSLSQGNEQYF	TGCGCCAGCAGCCTCTCGCAGGGGAACGAGCAGTACTTC
TRBV4-1	NA	TRBJ2-3	NA	CASSQEELRGDTQYF	TGCGCCAGCAGCCAAGAGGAGCTGAGAGGGGATACGCAGTATTTT
TRBV4-1	NA	TRBJ2-7	NA	CASSHGGVAFYEQYF	TGCGCCAGCAGCCACGGCGGGGTGGCTTTCTACGAGCAGTACTTC
TRBV28	NA	TRBJ2-1	NA	CASRWVGGRNEQFF	TGTGCCTCCCGTTGGGTCGGAGGGCGGAATGAGCAGTTCTTC
TRBV7-9	NA	TRBJ2-1	NA	CASSSLRDTLDDEQFF	TGTGCCAGCAGCTCACTTCGGGACACCCTAGACGATGAGCAGTTCTTC
TRBV7-3	NA	TRBJ2-3	NA	CASSPISRQTGTSTDTQYF	TGTGCCAGCAGCCCCATCTCTCGACAGACCGGGACTAGCACAGATACGCAGTATTTT
TRBV15	NA	TRBJ1-3	NA	CATSRDTWFSGNTIYF	TGTGCCACCAGCAGAGATACCTGGTTCTCTGGAAACACCATATATTTT